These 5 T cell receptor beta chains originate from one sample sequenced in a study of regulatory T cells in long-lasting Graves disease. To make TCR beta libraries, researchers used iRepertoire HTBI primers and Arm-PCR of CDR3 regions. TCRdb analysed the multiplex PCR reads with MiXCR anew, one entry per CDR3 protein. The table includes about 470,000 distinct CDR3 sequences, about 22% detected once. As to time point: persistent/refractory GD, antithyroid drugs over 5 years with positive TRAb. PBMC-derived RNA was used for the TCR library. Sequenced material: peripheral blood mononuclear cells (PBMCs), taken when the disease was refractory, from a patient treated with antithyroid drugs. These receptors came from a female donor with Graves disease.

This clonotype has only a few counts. CDR3 bases: TGCAGTGCTAGAGATCGGCAGCGGGGGGCCTACGAGCAGTACTTC. Protein sequence: CSARDRQRGAYEQYF. The V gene is TRBV20-1, the J gene TRBJ2-5, with 9 bases fitting TRBD2. Gene TRBJ2-7 matches the end of the DNA better, so the J call may be wrong. From germline, CDR1 is DFQATT and CDR2 SNEGSKA (reference sequence). This CDR3 has 15 amino acids.

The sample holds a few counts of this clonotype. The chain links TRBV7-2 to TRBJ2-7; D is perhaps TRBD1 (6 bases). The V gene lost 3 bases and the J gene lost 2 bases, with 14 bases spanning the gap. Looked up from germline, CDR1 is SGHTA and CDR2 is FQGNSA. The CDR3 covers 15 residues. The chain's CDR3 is CASSFNRDNPYEQYF. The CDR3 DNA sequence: TGTGCCAGCAGCTTTAATCGGGACAATCCCTACGAGCAGTACTTC.

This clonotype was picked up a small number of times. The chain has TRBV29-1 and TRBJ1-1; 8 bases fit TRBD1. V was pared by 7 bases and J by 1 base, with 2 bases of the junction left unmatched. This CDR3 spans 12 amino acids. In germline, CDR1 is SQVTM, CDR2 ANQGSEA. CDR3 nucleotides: TGCAGCGCAGGGACAGGGAACACTGAAGCTTTCTTT. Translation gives CSAGTGNTEAFF.

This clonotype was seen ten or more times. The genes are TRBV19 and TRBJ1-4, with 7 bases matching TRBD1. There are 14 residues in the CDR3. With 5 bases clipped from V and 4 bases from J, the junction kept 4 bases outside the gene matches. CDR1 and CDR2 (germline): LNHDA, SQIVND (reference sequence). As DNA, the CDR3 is TGTGCCAGTAGTCCGGGACAGAATAATGAAAAACTGTTTTTT. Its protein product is CASSPGQNNEKLFF.

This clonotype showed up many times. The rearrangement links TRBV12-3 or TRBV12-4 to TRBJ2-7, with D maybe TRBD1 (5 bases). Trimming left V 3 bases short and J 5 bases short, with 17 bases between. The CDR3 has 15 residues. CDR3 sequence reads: CASSFGAGIANEQYF. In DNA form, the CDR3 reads TGTGCCAGCAGTTTTGGGGCAGGGATAGCAAACGAGCAGTACTTC.